This T cell receptor beta chain was identified during a study of T cell repertoires in aging, cancer and after chemotherapy (dated by TCRdb to the late 2010s). About the full investigation: Six donor age groups were covered, ranging from 30 or younger up to 70 or older, and each group contained at least three individuals. The study profiled peripheral blood TCR beta repertoires from healthy donors and cancer patients to examine immunoaging and T cell reconstitution after chemotherapy. Paired pre- and post-chemotherapy samples in the hematological group came from chronic lymphocytic leukemia patients treated with fludarabine- or bendamustine-based regimens. The complete dataset included about 9 million TCR reads. Alongside fewer than 100 healthy donors serving as a reference group, the cohort included roughly 220 cancer patients, of whom some 94 had hematological cancers and 110 to 140 had solid cancers. Results and caveats for the whole study, not just this receptor: The authors noted that the repertoire data do not allow conclusions about immunological memory after chemotherapy. In both cancer cohorts, median generation probability rose over the chemotherapy interval, which suggests that the repertoire was reconstituted through rebound thymic output. Declining TCR diversity with age in healthy donors was mainly explained by loss of richness; in cancer patients, loss of evenness also contributed. Hematological cancer patients had lymphoid organ infiltration, which may itself impair thymic emigration or peripheral T cell expansion. Untreated patients with hematological or solid cancers showed significantly lower blood TCR diversity and higher clonality than age-matched healthy donors.

Instead of sorted cells or RNA, genomic DNA extracted from peripheral blood served as the source for amplifying TCR beta rearrangements. This clonotype has only one observation. The target of this receptor is not known. One base away there is no much larger clone; base qualities are not given. One read alone is a weak basis. The CDR3 has 15 amino acids, counting the end cysteine and phenylalanine. Left in the record is the CDR3 DNA by itself, 45 bases read in frame from the first base. The germline V gene supplies CDR1 MNHEY and CDR2 SVGEGT. The germline V and J ends show losses of 5 bases and 3 bases respectively, and no gene match explains 7 bases of the junction. Using a mixed TRB-A/B primer pool, multiplex touch-down PCR amplified rearranged TRB sequences covering the V, D and J segments. Illumina adapters and sample indices were added to the amplicons in two consecutive PCR reactions performed with Phusion HS II polymerase. Amplicons were gel-purified using the NucleoSpin Gel and PCR Clean-up kit and were subsequently checked with Qubit and an Agilent 2100 Bioanalyzer. Libraries were sequenced on an Illumina MiSeq using 600-cycle, single-indexed, paired-end runs. Concerning the study's data processing: MiXCR versions 2.12 and 3.0.5 were used to process the TRB sequences. A clone was defined as each unique CDR3 nucleotide sequence, and only productive sequences supported by at least two reads were kept. Shannon diversity, evenness, clonality (one minus evenness), and alpha-parameterized diversity profiles from alpha 0 to 5 were included as repertoire metrics. The IGoR algorithm was used to calculate generation probabilities for clones in the paired samples taken before and after chemotherapy. Through fastp at Q25 and MiXCR, TCRdb rebuilt clones from the public reads, retaining in-frame beta chains. Duplicate CDR3 protein sequences are folded into a single record with the most common DNA and genes. None of the V and J calls come from the authors' own analysis; TCRdb made them. Within this sample are 1,200 or so distinct CDR3 sequences, with more than 55% of them counted one time only. The ten biggest clones cover nearly 97% of the sample.

The sequence links TRBV6-2 or TRBV6-3 to TRBJ1-2, with 9 junctional bases fitting TRBD1. The receptor's source is a human donor with a blood cancer. Material: blood. CDR3 sequence: CASSKLQGAYYGYTF. The sequenced DNA: TGTGCCAGCAGTAAACTACAGGGGGCCTACTATGGCTACACCTTC.